Listed below are T cell receptor beta chains from one sample, sequenced in a study of blood T cell repertoires in COVID-19. Assay used: immunoSEQ multiplex PCR; TCRdb lists only in-frame clones, some missing. This table has about 260,000 clones, roughly 86% appearing once. Input material: peripheral blood. Every receptor here comes from a man aged 35 to 55 who had recovered from COVID-19. Both conserved end residues are part of each CDR3. D genes are given only for firm matches. Size is stated for part of the rows, as once, few or many counts, or as a class when the clone is expanded.

cdr3_aa cdr3_nt d_call j_call v_call clone_size
CASSQDETRTFYEQFF TGCGCCAGCAGCCAAGATGAGACTAGGACATTCTATGAGCAGTTCTTC - TRBJ2-1 TRBV4-3 -
CASSFGREQEKLFF TGTGCCAGCAGTTTCGGCAGGGAACAGGAAAAACTGTTTTTT - TRBJ1-4 TRBV28 once
CASSRGQFNPLTEQYF TGTGCCAGCAGCCGGGGACAGTTTAACCCCCTTACCGAGCAGTACTTC TRBD1 TRBJ2-7 TRBV3-1/TRBV3-2 -
CASSEGGRGAYTDTQYF TGTGCCAGCAGCGAGGGTGGACGGGGGGCCTACACAGATACGCAGTATTTT - TRBJ2-3 TRBV9 -
CASSLGSYGTDNSPLHF TGTGCCAGCAGCTTAGGTTCGTACGGGACAGATAATTCACCCCTCCACTTT TRBD1 TRBJ1-6 TRBV7-8 -
CASSQGLAGVEQFF TGTGCCAGCAGCCAGGGACTAGCGGGAGTTGAGCAGTTCTTC TRBD2 TRBJ2-1 TRBV7-7 -
CASSSDRNTEAFF TGTGCCAGCAGCAGCGATAGAAACACTGAAGCTTTCTTT - TRBJ1-1 TRBV12-3/TRBV12-4 -
CASRSGSTGSPLHF TGCGCCAGCAGGTCCGGATCGACGGGTTCACCCCTCCACTTT - TRBJ1-6 TRBV5-1 few
CASSRPGLSNTGELFF TGTGCCAGTAGTAGACCGGGACTATCGAACACCGGGGAGCTGTTTTTT TRBD2 TRBJ2-2 TRBV19 -
CSLDNLGYTF TGCAGTCTCGACAACTTAGGCTACACCTTC - TRBJ1-2 TRBV20-1 -
CASSPGTGNTGELFF TGTGCCAGCAGTCCGGGGACAGGGAACACCGGGGAGCTGTTTTTT TRBD1 TRBJ2-2 TRBV6-5 once
CASSLDSGSSADTQYF TGCGCCAGCAGCTTGGACAGCGGGAGTAGCGCAGATACGCAGTATTTT TRBD2 TRBJ2-3 TRBV5-1 -
CASSSGLAGLDEQFF TGCGCCAGCAGCTCGGGACTAGCGGGGTTGGATGAGCAGTTCTTC TRBD2 TRBJ2-1 TRBV5-1 -
CASGQFANTGELFF TGTGCCAGCGGGCAGTTCGCGAACACCGGGGAGCTGTTTTTT - TRBJ2-2 TRBV7-2 -
CSVEGFGGQLYEQYF TGCAGCGTTGAGGGGTTCGGGGGACAGCTTTACGAGCAGTACTTC - TRBJ2-7 TRBV29-1 -
CAGHRGTDTQYF TGTGCCGGGCACAGGGGGACAGATACGCAGTATTTT TRBD1 TRBJ2-3 TRBV13 -
CASSIAGTAGPSGEQFF TGTGCCAGTAGTATCGCCGGGACTGCTGGCCCCTCGGGTGAGCAGTTCTTC - TRBJ2-1 TRBV19 -
CASSISGLAAQETQYF TGTGCCAGTAGTATTTCCGGACTAGCGGCCCAAGAGACCCAGTACTTC TRBD2 TRBJ2-5 TRBV19 -
CASSLVRSVSDNYGYTF TGTGCCAGCAGCTTAGTACGCAGCGTCAGCGATAACTATGGCTACACCTTC - TRBJ1-2 TRBV13 -
CASSGVGRGYNQPQHF TGTGCCAGCAGTGGAGTGGGCAGGGGATACAATCAGCCCCAGCATTTT - TRBJ1-5 TRBV2 few
CASSLRERSNTEAFF TGTGCCAGCAGTTTACGGGAGAGATCGAACACTGAAGCTTTCTTT - TRBJ1-1 TRBV6-5 -
CASSIGAQGYKTQYF TGTGCCAGCAGCATAGGGGCACAGGGGTATAAGACCCAGTACTTC TRBD1 TRBJ2-5 TRBV5-4 -
CSAKKSKDRVRSPLHF TGCAGCGCCAAAAAATCGAAAGACAGGGTGCGGTCACCCCTCCACTTT TRBD1 TRBJ1-6 TRBV29-1 -
CASSPDFYEQYF TGTGCCAGCAGTCCCGACTTCTACGAGCAGTACTTC - TRBJ2-7 TRBV28 -
CASSKVGGKEYF TGTGCCAGCAGCAAAGTGGGGGGGAAGGAGTACTTC - TRBJ2-5 TRBV21-1 -
CASSLSGTGYGYTF TGTGCCAGCAGTTTATCCGGGACAGGCTATGGCTACACCTTC TRBD1 TRBJ1-2 TRBV27 few
CASSLEDIGYGYTF TGTGCCAGCAGCTTGGAGGACATCGGCTATGGCTACACCTTC - TRBJ1-2 TRBV5-5 -
CASSLRGGGTGELFF TGTGCCAGCAGCTTGCGGGGGGGCGGCACCGGGGAGCTGTTTTTT TRBD2 TRBJ2-2 TRBV7-9 -
CASSPSDRVGEKLFF TGTGCCAGCTCACCATCGGACAGGGTGGGCGAAAAACTGTTTTTT TRBD1 TRBJ1-4 TRBV18 -
CASSFTQGLRTEAFF TGTGCCAGCAGCTTTACCCAGGGATTACGCACTGAAGCTTTCTTT - TRBJ1-1 TRBV5-6 -